Listed below are T cell receptor beta chains from one sample, sequenced in a study of blood T cell repertoires in COVID-19. Method: immunoSEQ multiplex PCR; TCRdb's copy keeps in-frame clones and lacks some. Of 12,000 or so clones in the sample, roughly 72% were seen once. The material sequenced was peripheral blood. The receptors come from a man in his 60s with COVID-19, enrolled during active disease. The CDR3 runs from the conserved cysteine through the conserved F or W. D genes are given only for firm matches. Clone size is not always given. Where it is, it says once, few, many or a class for expanded clones.

j_call: TRBJ2-1
v_call: TRBV2
d_call: TRBD2
clone_size: .
cdr3_aa: CAGAGTSGSGQFF
cdr3_nt: TGTGCCGGAGCCGGGACTAGCGGGAGTGGGCAGTTCTTC

j_call: TRBJ1-6
v_call: TRBV3-1/TRBV3-2
d_call: .
clone_size: .
cdr3_aa: CASSQVRGLGSPLHF
cdr3_nt: TGTGCCAGCAGCCAAGTGCGGGGGCTGGGTTCACCCCTCCACTTT

j_call: TRBJ1-2
v_call: TRBV11-2
d_call: TRBD1
clone_size: .
cdr3_aa: CASSLFRQGAYGYTF
cdr3_nt: TGTGCCAGCAGCTTATTCCGACAGGGGGCCTATGGCTACACCTTC

j_call: TRBJ2-7
v_call: TRBV27
d_call: .
clone_size: .
cdr3_aa: CASSSQGYEQYF
cdr3_nt: TGTGCCAGCAGTTCCCAGGGATACGAGCAGTACTTC

j_call: TRBJ2-4
v_call: TRBV3-1/TRBV3-2
d_call: TRBD1
clone_size: .
cdr3_aa: CASSPRTGNIQYF
cdr3_nt: TGTGCCAGCAGCCCTAGGACAGGGAACATTCAGTACTTC

j_call: TRBJ2-1
v_call: TRBV9
d_call: TRBD2
clone_size: few
cdr3_aa: CASSVVPAGGLDEQFF
cdr3_nt: TGTGCCAGCAGCGTAGTCCCAGCGGGAGGTTTGGATGAGCAGTTCTTC

j_call: TRBJ1-1
v_call: TRBV6-6
d_call: .
clone_size: once
cdr3_aa: CASRMEGNTEAFF
cdr3_nt: TGTGCCAGCAGGATGGAGGGGAACACTGAAGCTTTCTTT

j_call: TRBJ2-2
v_call: TRBV19
d_call: .
clone_size: few
cdr3_aa: CASRDRTVASTGELFF
cdr3_nt: TGTGCCAGTAGAGACAGGACAGTGGCGAGCACCGGGGAGCTGTTTTTT

j_call: TRBJ2-3
v_call: TRBV15
d_call: .
clone_size: .
cdr3_aa: CATSRTSPFADTQYF
cdr3_nt: TGTGCCACCAGCAGGACTAGTCCCTTCGCAGATACGCAGTATTTT

j_call: TRBJ1-6
v_call: TRBV7-2
d_call: .
clone_size: .
cdr3_aa: CASSLSRPQVYNSPLHF
cdr3_nt: TGTGCCAGCAGCTTAAGCCGCCCTCAGGTCTATAATTCACCCCTCCACTTT

j_call: TRBJ2-1
v_call: TRBV5-4
d_call: .
clone_size: once
cdr3_aa: CATETGTQYNEQFF
cdr3_nt: TGTGCCACCGAGACCGGGACTCAGTACAATGAGCAGTTCTTC

j_call: TRBJ2-2
v_call: TRBV7-2
d_call: TRBD2
clone_size: .
cdr3_aa: CASSPPGLANTGELFF
cdr3_nt: TGTGCCAGCAGCCCACCGGGACTAGCGAACACCGGGGAGCTGTTTTTT

j_call: TRBJ2-5
v_call: TRBV2
d_call: TRBD1
clone_size: .
cdr3_aa: CASRGTGGQETQYF
cdr3_nt: TGTGCCAGCAGAGGGACAGGGGGCCAAGAGACCCAGTACTTC

j_call: TRBJ1-3
v_call: TRBV30
d_call: TRBD1
clone_size: .
cdr3_aa: CAWSLQGAGGNTIYF
cdr3_nt: TGTGCCTGGAGCTTACAGGGGGCTGGCGGAAACACCATATATTTT

j_call: TRBJ2-7
v_call: TRBV18
d_call: TRBD1
clone_size: .
cdr3_aa: CASSPGTGGFYEQYF
cdr3_nt: TGTGCCAGCTCACCAGGGACAGGGGGCTTTTACGAGCAGTACTTC

j_call: TRBJ2-2
v_call: TRBV29-1
d_call: TRBD1
clone_size: .
cdr3_aa: CSVRTGKNTGELFF
cdr3_nt: TGCAGCGTCCGGACAGGAAAAAACACCGGGGAGCTGTTTTTT